This T cell receptor (beta chain) was identified in a study of T-cell memory formation after mild COVID-19. Using its own MiXCR run on the 5' RACE reads, TCRdb lists one record per CDR3 protein. The table has 350,000 to 500,000 distinct CDR3 sequences, about 25% seen once. General study points: A subset of responding clones appeared in pre-infection memory, suggesting cross-reactive memory joined. For contracting clones, CD4+ ones sat mainly in CM and EM, CD8+ in EMRA.

On this clonotype itself: Antigen unknown.

V was clipped by 3 bases and J by 3 bases, with 16 bases between them. The CDR3 runs 15 residues. Germline CDR1 is DFQATT and CDR2 is SNEGSKA (reference sequence). J is TRBJ2-3 and V is TRBV20-1; the D gene is possibly TRBD1 (6 bases). The specimen sequenced was PBMCs or a T cell subset sorted from them (not recorded which). This sequence was found in an adult woman who had mild COVID-19 (a few samples of this study predate the infection). Cell type and time point are not known. This CDR3 is CSARDPRGQTDTQYF. CDR3 sequence (DNA): TGCAGTGCTAGGGATCCCAGGGGCCAAACAGATACGCAGTATTTT.